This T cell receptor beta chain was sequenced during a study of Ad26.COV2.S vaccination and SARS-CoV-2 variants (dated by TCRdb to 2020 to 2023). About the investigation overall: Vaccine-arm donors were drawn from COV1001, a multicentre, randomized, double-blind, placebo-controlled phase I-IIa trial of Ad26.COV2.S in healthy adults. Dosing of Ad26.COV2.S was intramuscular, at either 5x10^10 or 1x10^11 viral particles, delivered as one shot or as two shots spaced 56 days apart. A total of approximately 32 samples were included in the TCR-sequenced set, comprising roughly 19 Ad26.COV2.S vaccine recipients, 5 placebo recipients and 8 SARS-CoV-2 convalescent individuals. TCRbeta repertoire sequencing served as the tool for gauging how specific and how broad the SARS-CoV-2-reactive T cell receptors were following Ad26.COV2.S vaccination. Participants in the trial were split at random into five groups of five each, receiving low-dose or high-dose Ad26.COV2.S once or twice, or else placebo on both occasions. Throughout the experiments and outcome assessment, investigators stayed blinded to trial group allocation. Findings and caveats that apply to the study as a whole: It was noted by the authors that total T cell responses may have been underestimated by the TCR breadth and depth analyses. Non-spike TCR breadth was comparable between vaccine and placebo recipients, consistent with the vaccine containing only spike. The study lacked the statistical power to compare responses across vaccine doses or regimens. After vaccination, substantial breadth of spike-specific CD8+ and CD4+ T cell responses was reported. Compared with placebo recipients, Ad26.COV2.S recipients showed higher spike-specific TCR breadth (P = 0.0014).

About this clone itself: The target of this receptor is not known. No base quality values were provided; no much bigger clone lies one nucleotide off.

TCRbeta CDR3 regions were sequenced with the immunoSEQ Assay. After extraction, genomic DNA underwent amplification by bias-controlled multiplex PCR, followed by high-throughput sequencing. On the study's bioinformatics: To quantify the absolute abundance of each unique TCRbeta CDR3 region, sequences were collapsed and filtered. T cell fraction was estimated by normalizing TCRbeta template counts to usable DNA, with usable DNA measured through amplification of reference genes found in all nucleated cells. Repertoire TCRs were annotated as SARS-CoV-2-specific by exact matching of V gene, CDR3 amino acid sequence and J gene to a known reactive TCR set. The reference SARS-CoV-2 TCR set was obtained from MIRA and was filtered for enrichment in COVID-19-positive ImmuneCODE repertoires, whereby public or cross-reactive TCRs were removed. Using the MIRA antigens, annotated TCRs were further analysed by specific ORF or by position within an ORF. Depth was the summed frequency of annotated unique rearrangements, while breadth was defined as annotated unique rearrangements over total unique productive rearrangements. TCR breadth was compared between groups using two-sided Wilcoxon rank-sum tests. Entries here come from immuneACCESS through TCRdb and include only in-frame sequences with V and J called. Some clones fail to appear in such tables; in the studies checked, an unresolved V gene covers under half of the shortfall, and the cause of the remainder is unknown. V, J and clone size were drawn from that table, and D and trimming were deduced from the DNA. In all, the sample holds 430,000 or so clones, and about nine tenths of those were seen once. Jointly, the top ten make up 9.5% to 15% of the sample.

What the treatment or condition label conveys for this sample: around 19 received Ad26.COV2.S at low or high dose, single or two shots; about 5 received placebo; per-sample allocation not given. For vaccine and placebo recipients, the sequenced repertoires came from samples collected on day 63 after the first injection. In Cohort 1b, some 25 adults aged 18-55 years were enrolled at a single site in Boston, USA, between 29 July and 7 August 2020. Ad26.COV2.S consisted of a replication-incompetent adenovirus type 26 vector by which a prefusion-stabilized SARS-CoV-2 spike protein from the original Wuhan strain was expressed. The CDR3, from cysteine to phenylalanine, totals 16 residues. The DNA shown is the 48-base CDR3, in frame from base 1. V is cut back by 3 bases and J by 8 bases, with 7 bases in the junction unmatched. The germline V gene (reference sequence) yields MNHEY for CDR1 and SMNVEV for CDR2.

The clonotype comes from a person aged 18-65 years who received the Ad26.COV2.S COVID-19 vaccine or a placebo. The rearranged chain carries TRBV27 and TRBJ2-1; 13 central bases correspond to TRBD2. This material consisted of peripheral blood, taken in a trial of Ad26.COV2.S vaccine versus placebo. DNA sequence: TGTGCCAGCAGTTTCCTGACTAGCGGGAGGAATTATGAGCAGTTCTTC. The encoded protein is CASSFLTSGRNYEQFF.